This T cell receptor beta chain derives from a study of blood T cell repertoires in COVID-19. Generated by immunoSEQ multiplex PCR, the TCRdb table keeps only in-frame clones and is missing some. The sample lists 150,000 or so clones, more than 75% seen once, with over 7.5% in the top ten. The V gene end was trimmed by 3 bases and the J gene end by 6 bases; junction bases not matched to a gene: 7. The germline V gene has CDR1 KGHSH and CDR2 LQKENI. The length of the CDR3 is 14 residues. This clone was observed once. This sequence originates from a woman aged 70 to 79 with acute or convalescent COVID-19. V gene TRBV18 combines with J gene TRBJ1-1; 7 nucleotides match TRBD1. Sequenced material: peripheral blood. This CDR3 reads CASSPLQGRAEAFF. In DNA form, the CDR3 reads TGTGCCAGCTCACCTTTACAGGGGAGAGCTGAAGCTTTCTTT.